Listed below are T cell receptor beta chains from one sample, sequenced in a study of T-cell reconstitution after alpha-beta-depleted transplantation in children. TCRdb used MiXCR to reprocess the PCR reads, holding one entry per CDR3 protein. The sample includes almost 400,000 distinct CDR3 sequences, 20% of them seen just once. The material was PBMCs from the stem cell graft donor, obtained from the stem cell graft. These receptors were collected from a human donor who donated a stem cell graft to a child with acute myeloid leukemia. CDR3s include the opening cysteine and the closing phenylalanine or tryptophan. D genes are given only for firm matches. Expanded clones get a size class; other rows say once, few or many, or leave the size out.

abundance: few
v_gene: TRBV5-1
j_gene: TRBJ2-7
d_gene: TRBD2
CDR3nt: TGCGCCAGCAGCTTGGCTGCGGGAGAAAGCGGCGAGCAGTACTTC
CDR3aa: CASSLAAGESGEQYF

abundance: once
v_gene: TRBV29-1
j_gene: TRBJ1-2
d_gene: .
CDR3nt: TGCAGCGTTGGGGGGTTCAACTATGGCTACACCTTC
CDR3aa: CSVGGFNYGYTF

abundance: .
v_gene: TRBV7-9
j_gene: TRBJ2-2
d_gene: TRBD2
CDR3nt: TGTGCCAGCAGCGGACTAGCGGGAGGTTTGGACACCGGGGAGCTGTTTTTT
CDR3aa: CASSGLAGGLDTGELFF

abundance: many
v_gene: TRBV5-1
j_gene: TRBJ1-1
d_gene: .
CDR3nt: TGCGCCAGCAGCTTGGGCAGGGTGGGTATGAACACTGAAGCTTTCTTT
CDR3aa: CASSLGRVGMNTEAFF

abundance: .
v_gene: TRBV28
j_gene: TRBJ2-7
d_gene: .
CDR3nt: TGTGCCAGCAGTTTAAGGGGGGCTTACGAGCAGTACTTC
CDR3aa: CASSLRGAYEQYF

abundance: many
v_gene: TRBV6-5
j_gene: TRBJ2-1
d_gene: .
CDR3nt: TGTGCCAGCAGTTACTTGGGGGAAAGCTCCTACAATGAGCAGTTCTTC
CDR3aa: CASSYLGESSYNEQFF

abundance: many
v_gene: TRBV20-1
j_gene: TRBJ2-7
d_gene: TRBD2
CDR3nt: TGCAGTGCTAGAGATCTAGCGGGATGGGTCGAGCAGTACTTC
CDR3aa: CSARDLAGWVEQYF

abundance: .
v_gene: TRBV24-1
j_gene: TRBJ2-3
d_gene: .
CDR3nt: TGTGCCACCAGTGAACCCCGGGTAGCAGACACAGATACGCAGTATTTT
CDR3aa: CATSEPRVADTDTQYF

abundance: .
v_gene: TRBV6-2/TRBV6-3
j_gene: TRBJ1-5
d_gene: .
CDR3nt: TGTGCCAGCAGTTACCTCCGGTCTGGGCCCCAGCATTTT
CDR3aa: CASSYLRSGPQHF

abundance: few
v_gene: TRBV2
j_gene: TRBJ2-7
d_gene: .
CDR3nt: TGTGCCAGCAGTCCGGACAGCCAGAGCTCCTACGAGCAGTACTTC
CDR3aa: CASSPDSQSSYEQYF

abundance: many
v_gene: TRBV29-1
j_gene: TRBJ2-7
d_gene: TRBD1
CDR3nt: TGCAGCGTTGCCCGACAGGGATGGGAGCAGTACTTC
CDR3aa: CSVARQGWEQYF

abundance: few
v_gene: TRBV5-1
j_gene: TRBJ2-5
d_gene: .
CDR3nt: TGCGCCAGCAGCACCACGACAGCCGAAGAGACCCAGTACTTC
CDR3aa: CASSTTTAEETQYF

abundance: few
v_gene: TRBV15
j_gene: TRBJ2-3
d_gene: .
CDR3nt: TGTGCCACCAGCAGAGATGTCAGCCGCACAGATACGCAGTATTTT
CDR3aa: CATSRDVSRTDTQYF

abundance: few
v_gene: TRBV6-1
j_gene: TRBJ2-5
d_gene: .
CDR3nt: TGTGCCAGCCTCCGGGGAAGAGAGACCCAGTACTTC
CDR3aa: CASLRGRETQYF

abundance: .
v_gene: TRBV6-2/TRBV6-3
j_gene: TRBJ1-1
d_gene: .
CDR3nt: TGTGCCAGCAGTTACTCAGGGCGGACTGAAGCTTTCTTT
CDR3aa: CASSYSGRTEAFF

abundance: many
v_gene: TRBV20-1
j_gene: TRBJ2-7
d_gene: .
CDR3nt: TGCAGTGCTAGAGATCTAGAGCAGTACTTC
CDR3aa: CSARDLEQYF

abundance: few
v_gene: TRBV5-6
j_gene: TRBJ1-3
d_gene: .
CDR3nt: TGTGCCAGCAGCTTGCTGGGAAGCTCTGGAAACACCATATATTTT
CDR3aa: CASSLLGSSGNTIYF

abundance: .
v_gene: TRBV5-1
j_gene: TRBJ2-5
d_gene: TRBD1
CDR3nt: TGCGCCAGCAGCGCCCTGACAGGGGGCTGGGAGACCCAGTACTTC
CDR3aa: CASSALTGGWETQYF

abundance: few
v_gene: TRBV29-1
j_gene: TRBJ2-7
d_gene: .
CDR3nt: TGCAGCGTTGAAACGGGAGTTGGGTACGAGCAGTACTTC
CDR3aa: CSVETGVGYEQYF

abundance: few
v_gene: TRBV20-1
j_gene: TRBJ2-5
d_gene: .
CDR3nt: TGCAGTGCTAGAGATGCCGACGGTATAGGGGGGCAGACCCAGTACTTC
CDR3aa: CSARDADGIGGQTQYF

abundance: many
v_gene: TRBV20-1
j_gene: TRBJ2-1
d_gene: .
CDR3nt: TGCAGTGCTAGGGGGAGCGGTTACAATGAGCAGTTCTTC
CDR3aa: CSARGSGYNEQFF

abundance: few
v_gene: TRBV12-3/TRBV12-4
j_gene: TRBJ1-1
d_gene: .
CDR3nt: TGTGCCAGCAGGGGCGACAGCGAGAACACTGAAGCTTTCTTT
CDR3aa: CASRGDSENTEAFF

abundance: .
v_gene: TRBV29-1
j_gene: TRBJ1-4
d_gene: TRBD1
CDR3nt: TGCAGTGCTACGGCACAGGGGGAAAAACTGTTTTTT
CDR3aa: CSATAQGEKLFF

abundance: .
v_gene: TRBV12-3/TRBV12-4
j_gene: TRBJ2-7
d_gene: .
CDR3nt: TGTGCCAGCAGTTTAGCGTCTCAGGGAACCTACGAGCAGTACTTC
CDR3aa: CASSLASQGTYEQYF

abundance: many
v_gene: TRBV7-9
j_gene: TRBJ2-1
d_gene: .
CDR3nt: TGTGCCAGCAGCTCAGGTCGGGGGAACTACAATGAGCAGTTCTTC
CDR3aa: CASSSGRGNYNEQFF

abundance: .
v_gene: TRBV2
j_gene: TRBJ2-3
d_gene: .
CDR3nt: TGTGCCAGCAGGGGGGGCGGAGGCACAGATACGCAGTATTTT
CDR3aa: CASRGGGGTDTQYF

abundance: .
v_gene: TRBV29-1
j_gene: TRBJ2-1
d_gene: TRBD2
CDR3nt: TGCAGCGTTGACAGACTAGCCAACCACAATGAGCAGTTCTTC
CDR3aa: CSVDRLANHNEQFF

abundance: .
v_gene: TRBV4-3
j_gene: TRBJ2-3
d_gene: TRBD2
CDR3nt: TGCGCCAGCAGCCACGGACTAGCAAGCACAGATACGCAGTATTTT
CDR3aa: CASSHGLASTDTQYF

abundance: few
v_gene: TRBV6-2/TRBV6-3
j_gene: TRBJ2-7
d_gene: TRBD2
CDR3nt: TGTGCCAGCAGTGAGGGACTAGCGGCTTTATCCTACGAGCAGTACTTC
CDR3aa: CASSEGLAALSYEQYF

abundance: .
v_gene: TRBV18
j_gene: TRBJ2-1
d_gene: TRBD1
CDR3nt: TGTGCCAGCTCACCCGGACAGGGGTTCAATGAGCAGTTCTTC
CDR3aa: CASSPGQGFNEQFF

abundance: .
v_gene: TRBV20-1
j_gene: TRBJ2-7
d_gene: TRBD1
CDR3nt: TGCAGTGCTCCGGCGGGACAGGGCTACGAGCAGTACTTC
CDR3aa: CSAPAGQGYEQYF

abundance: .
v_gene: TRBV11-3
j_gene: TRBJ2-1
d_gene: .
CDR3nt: TGTGCCAGCAGCTTAGCAGGCATCTACAATGAGCAGTTCTTC
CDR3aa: CASSLAGIYNEQFF

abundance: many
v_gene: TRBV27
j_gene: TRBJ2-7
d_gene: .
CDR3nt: TGTGCCAGCAGTTTATCTTCCGCCTACGAGCAGTACTTC
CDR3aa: CASSLSSAYEQYF

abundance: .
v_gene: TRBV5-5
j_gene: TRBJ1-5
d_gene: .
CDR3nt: TGTGCCAGCAGCTTGATAGCAGGAGGAGGCAATCAGCCCCAGCATTTT
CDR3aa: CASSLIAGGGNQPQHF

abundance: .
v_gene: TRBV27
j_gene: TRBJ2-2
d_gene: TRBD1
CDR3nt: TGTGCCAGCAGTTTATTGACAGGGCCCGGGGAGCTGTTTTTT
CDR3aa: CASSLLTGPGELFF

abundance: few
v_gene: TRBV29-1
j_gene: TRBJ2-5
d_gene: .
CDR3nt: TGCAGCGTTGAACCGGCGATTCAAGAGACCCAGTACTTC
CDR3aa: CSVEPAIQETQYF

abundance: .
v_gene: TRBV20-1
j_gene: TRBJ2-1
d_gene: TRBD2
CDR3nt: TGCAGTGCTCGTGAGCGGGACCTGTTCTACAATGAGCAGTTCTTC
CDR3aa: CSARERDLFYNEQFF

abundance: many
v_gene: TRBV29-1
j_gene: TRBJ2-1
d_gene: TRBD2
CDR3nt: TGCAGCGTTGAAAGGGGACTAGCGGTGGATGAGCAGTTCTTC
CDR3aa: CSVERGLAVDEQFF

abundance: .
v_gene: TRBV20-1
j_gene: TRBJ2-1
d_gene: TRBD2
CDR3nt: TGCAGTGCTAGAGATCAGGAGCGACTAGCGATGTACAATGAGCAGTTCTTC
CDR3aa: CSARDQERLAMYNEQFF

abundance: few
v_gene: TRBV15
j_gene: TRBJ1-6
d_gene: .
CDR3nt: TGTGCCACCAGCAGCCGGACAGATAATTCACCCCTCCACTTT
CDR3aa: CATSSRTDNSPLHF

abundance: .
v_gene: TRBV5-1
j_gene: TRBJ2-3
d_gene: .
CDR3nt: TGCGCCAGCAGCTTGGCCTTATCGGCGGGCGTCACAGATACGCAGTATTTT
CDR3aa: CASSLALSAGVTDTQYF

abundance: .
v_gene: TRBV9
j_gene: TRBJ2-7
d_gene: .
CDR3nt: TGTGCCAGCAGCGGTGGAGAAGGGCAGTACTTC
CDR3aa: CASSGGEGQYF

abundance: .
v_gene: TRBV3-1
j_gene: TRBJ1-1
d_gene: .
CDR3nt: TGTGCCAGCAGCTATGGACAGCAGAACACTGAAGCTTTCTTT
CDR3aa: CASSYGQQNTEAFF

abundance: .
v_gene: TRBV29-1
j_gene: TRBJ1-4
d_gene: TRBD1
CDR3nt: TGCAGCGTAACAGGGGAGGTTAATGAAAAACTGTTTTTT
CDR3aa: CSVTGEVNEKLFF

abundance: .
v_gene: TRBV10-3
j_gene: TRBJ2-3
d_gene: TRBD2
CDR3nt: TGTGCCATCAGTGAAATAGCGGGAGGGCCAGATACGCAGTATTTT
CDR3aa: CAISEIAGGPDTQYF

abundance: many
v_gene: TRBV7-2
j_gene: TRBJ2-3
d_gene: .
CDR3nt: TGTGCCAGCAGCTGGACCTCTACTAGCACAGATACGCAGTATTTT
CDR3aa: CASSWTSTSTDTQYF

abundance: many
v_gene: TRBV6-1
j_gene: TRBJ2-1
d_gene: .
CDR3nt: TGTGCCAGCAGTCCCGGGACGCCGGTAGTTCCTGGGAATGAGCAGTTCTTC
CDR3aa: CASSPGTPVVPGNEQFF

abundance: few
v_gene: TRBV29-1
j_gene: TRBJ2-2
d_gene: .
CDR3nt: TGCAGCGTTGGACCTGCGAACACCGGGGAGCTGTTTTTT
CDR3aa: CSVGPANTGELFF

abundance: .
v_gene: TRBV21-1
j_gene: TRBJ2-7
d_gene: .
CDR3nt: TGTGCCAGCAGCAAAGCGCTGCGGGAGAACCACGAGCAGTACTTC
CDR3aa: CASSKALRENHEQYF

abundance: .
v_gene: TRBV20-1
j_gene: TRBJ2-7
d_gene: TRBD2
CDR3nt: TGCAGTGCTAGAGATCTCCTTAGAGGGGCTAGCGGGAGTATCAACGAGCAGTACTTC
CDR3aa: CSARDLLRGASGSINEQYF

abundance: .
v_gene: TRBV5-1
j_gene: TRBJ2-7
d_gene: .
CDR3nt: TGCGCCAGCAGCCGCGGAGGGGGAGGGGGCGACGAGCAGTACTTC
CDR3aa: CASSRGGGGGDEQYF

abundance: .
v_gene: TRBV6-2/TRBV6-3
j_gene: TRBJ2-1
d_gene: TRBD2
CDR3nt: TGTGCCAGCAGTTCCCCTAGCCGGGGGGATGAGCAGTTCTTC
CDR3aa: CASSSPSRGDEQFF

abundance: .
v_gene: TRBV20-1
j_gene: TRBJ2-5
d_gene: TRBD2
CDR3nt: TGCAGTGCTACCAACCTCCTGACTAGCGGGAGGGGGGTTAACCAAGAGACCCAGTACTTC
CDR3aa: CSATNLLTSGRGVNQETQYF

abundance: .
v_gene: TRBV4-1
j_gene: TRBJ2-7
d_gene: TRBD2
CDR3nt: TGCGCCAGCAGCCTGCGGGAGGGCCGGGAGCAGTACTTC
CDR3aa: CASSLREGREQYF

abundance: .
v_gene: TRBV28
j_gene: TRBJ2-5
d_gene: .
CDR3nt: TGTGCCAGCACTAGACGGGAGACCCAGTACTTC
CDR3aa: CASTRRETQYF

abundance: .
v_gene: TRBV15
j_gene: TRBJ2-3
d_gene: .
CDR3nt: TGTGCCACCAGCAGAACCGGGGATTACACAGATACGCAGTATTTT
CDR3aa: CATSRTGDYTDTQYF

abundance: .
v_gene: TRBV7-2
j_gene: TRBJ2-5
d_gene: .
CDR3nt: TGTGCCAGCAGCGTAGGACTAGGGGGTTGGGAGACCCAGTACTTC
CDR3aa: CASSVGLGGWETQYF

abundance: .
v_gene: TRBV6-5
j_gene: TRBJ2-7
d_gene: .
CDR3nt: TGTGCCAGCAGTTACGAGGGACTGATAGACGAGCAGTACTTC
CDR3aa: CASSYEGLIDEQYF

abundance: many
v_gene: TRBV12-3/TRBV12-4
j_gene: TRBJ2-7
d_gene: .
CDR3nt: TGTGCCAGCGGCTACGAGCAGTACTTC
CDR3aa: CASGYEQYF

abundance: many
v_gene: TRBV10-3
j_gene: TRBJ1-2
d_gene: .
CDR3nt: TGTGCCATCAGTGAGTCTGGGGAGAAAACCTATGGCTACACCTTC
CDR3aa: CAISESGEKTYGYTF